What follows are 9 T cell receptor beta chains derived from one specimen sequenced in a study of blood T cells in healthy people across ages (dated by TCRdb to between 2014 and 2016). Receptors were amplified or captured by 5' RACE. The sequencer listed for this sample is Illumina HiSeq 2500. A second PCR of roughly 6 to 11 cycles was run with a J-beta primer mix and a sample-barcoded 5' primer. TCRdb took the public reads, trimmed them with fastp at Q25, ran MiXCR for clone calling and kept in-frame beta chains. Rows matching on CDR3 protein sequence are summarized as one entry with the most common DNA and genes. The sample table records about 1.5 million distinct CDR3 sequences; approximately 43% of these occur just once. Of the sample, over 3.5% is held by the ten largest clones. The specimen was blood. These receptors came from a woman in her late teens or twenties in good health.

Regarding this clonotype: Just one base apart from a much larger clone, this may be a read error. The CDR3 bases are TGTGCCAGCAGCTCCGGGGTTCGAGCAGATACGCAGTATTTT. Its translation: CASSSGVRADTQYF. The chain uses TRBV7-2 and TRBJ2-3, with D possibly matching TRBD2 (5 bases). The germline V gene encodes CDR1 SGHTA and CDR2 FQGNSA. V was trimmed by 4 bases and J by 4 bases, leaving 12 bases between them. The CDR3 is 14 residues long.

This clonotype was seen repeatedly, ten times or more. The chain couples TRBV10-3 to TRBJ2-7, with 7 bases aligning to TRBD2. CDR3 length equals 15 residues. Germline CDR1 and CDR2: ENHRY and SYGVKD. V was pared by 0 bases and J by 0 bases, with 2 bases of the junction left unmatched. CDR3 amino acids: CAISESGLDSYEQYF. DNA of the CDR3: TGTGCCATCAGTGAGTCCGGACTAGACTCCTACGAGCAGTACTTC.

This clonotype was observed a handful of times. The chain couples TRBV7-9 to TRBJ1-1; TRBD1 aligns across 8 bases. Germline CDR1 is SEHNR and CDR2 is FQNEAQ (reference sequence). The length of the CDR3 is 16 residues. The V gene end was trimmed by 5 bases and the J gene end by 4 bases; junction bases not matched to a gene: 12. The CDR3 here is CASSPGGPKLGTEAFF. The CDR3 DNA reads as TGTGCCAGCAGCCCAGGGGGCCCGAAACTTGGCACTGAAGCTTTCTTT.

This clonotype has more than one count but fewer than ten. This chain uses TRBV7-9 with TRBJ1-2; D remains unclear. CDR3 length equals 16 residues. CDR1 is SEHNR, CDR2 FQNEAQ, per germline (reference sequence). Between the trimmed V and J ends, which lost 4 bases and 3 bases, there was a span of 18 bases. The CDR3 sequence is CASSSSGDHHYYGYTF. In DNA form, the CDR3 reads TGTGCCAGCAGCTCCTCGGGAGATCACCACTACTATGGCTACACCTTC.

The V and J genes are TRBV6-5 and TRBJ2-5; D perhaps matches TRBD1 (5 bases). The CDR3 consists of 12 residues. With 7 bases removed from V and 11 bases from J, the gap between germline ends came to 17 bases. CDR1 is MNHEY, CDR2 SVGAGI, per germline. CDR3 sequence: CASNEIWGVQYF. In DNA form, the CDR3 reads TGTGCCAGCAATGAGATTTGGGGCGTGCAGTACTTC.

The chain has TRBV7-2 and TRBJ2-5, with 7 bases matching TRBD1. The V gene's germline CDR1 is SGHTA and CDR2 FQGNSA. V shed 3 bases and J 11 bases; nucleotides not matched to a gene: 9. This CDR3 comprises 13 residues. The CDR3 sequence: CASSFQTGDKQYF. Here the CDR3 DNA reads TGTGCCAGCAGCTTCCAAACAGGGGATAAGCAGTACTTC.

The CDR3 protein is CASSRSFVSLGTGELFF. The CDR3 DNA sequence: TGCGCCAGCAGCCGTTCATTTGTGTCATTAGGGACCGGGGAGCTGTTTTTT. The chain has TRBV4-1 and TRBJ2-2, with no clear D. Per the germline V gene, CDR1 is MGHRA and CDR2 is YSYEKL. The CDR3 spans 17 residues. The germline V and J ends were trimmed by 4 bases and 5 bases, with 20 bases remaining between them.

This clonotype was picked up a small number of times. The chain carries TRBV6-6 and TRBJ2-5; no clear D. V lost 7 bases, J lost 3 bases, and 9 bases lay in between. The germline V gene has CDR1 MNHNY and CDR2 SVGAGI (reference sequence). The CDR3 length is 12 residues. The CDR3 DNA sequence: TGTGCCAGCAATAGTGCGGAAGAGACCCAGTACTTC. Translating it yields CASNSAEETQYF.

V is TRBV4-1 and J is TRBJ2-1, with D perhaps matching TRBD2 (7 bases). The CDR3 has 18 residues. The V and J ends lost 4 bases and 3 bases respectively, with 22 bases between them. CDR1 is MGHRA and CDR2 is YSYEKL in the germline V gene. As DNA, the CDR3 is TGCGCCAGCAGCCGCTCCCCTCTGGGGGGGGGCCTCTACAATGAGCAGTTCTTC. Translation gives CASSRSPLGGGLYNEQFF.